The 6 T cell receptor beta chains given below trace back to one sample, sequenced in a study of regulatory T cells in long-lasting Graves disease. Time point noted: persistent/refractory GD, antithyroid drugs over 5 years with positive TRAb. From PBMCs, RNA was extracted and then used to make the TCR library. Arm-PCR of CDR3 regions and iRepertoire HTBI primers were used to build TCR beta libraries. TCRdb reprocessed the multiplex PCR reads via MiXCR and lists one record per CDR3 protein. The sample has a few hundred thousand distinct CDR3 sequences; about 20% are singletons. The specimen was peripheral blood mononuclear cells (PBMCs), collected when the disease was refractory, from a patient treated with antithyroid drugs. These receptor sequences come from a female donor with Graves disease.

V and J are TRBV5-1 and TRBJ2-2, with D maybe TRBD2 (6 bases). The V end was cut by 4 bases, the J end by 0 bases, with 13 bases between. The CDR3 runs to 16 residues. Germline V gives CDR1 SGHRS, CDR2 YFSETQ. Written as DNA, the CDR3 is TGCGCCAGCAGCCGCCGGGGGACGCCGAACACCGGGGAGCTGTTTTTT. It translates to CASSRRGTPNTGELFF.

This chain connects TRBV6-5 to TRBJ2-7, with 8 bases lining up with TRBD2. There are 16 residues in the CDR3. The junction had 8 bases not matched to a gene; V was cut back by 4 bases and J by 0 bases. CDR1 is MNHEY, CDR2 SVGAGI, per germline. This chain's CDR3 is CASSSLSGRGSYEQYF. CDR3 DNA: TGTGCCAGCAGTTCCTTAAGCGGGAGAGGCTCCTACGAGCAGTACTTC.

This CDR3 is CASSSVNIRAENTEAFF. Written as DNA, the CDR3 is TGTGCCAGCAGCTCAGTTAATATCCGGGCGGAAAACACTGAAGCTTTCTTT. V is TRBV11-2 and J is TRBJ1-1; D is unresolved. Germline values: CDR1 SGHAT, CDR2 FQNNGV. Trimming shortened V by 4 bases and J by 2 bases, and 20 bases separated the two germline ends. The CDR3 runs to 17 residues.

This clonotype was seen ten or more times. This chain connects TRBV29-1 to TRBJ1-5; D is unresolved. Trimming cost V 4 bases and J 4 bases, with 11 bases left between them. The CDR3 has 13 amino acids. Germline V gene data show CDR1 as SQVTM and CDR2 as ANQGSEA. CDR3 sequence (DNA): TGCAGCGTTGTGGCAGGAGTAAATCAGCCCCAGCATTTT. Its protein is CSVVAGVNQPQHF.

This clonotype was picked up a small number of times. The V call is TRBV2, the J call TRBJ1-1, with TRBD1 matching 9 bases. Looked up from germline, CDR1 is SNHLY and CDR2 is FYNNEI. Trimming took 1 base from V and 11 from J; bases not matched to a gene: 5. The CDR3 is 13 amino acids. CDR3 sequence: CASSEGTGASAFF. The DNA for the CDR3 is TGTGCCAGCAGTGAAGGGACAGGGGCCTCGGCTTTCTTT.

The genes are TRBV30 and TRBJ2-7; D unclear. Trimming left V 1 base short and J 3 bases short, with 13 bases between. CDR3 size: 14 residues. From germline, CDR1 is GTSNPN and CDR2 SVGIG (reference sequence). CDR3 sequence (DNA): TGTGCCTGGAGTGGCGGTAGCAGGAGCTACGAGCAGTACTTC. Translating gives CAWSGGSRSYEQYF.